Each of the 23 T cell receptor beta chains below was sequenced from the same sample in a study of T-cell memory formation after mild COVID-19. TCRdb re-called the 5' RACE reads with MiXCR, one entry per CDR3 protein. The data contain 200,000 to 250,000 distinct CDR3 sequences, roughly 30% of them singletons. Input material: PBMCs or a T cell subset sorted from them (not recorded which). The receptor set was obtained from an adult woman who had mild COVID-19 (a few samples of this study predate the infection). Cell type and time point are not known.

This sequence joins TRBV4-2 and TRBJ1-6; D might be TRBD1 (6 bases). The CDR3 sequence is 15 residues long. Trimming pared 0 bases from V and 5 bases from J, leaving 8 bases between. The germline V gene has CDR1 LGHNA and CDR2 YNFKEQ. CDR3 DNA: TGTGCCAGCAGCCAAGATGACAGGAATAATTCACCCCTCCACTTT. It translates to CASSQDDRNNSPLHF.

The J gene is TRBJ2-1, the V gene TRBV5-1, with D perhaps matching TRBD2 (6 bases). V shed 4 bases and J shed 3 bases, with 11 bases lying between them. Germline V gene data show CDR1 as SGHRS and CDR2 as YFSETQ. The CDR3 is 14 residues long. CDR3 region: CASSGGQFYNEQFF. CDR3 sequence (DNA): TGCGCCAGCAGCGGAGGGCAGTTCTACAATGAGCAGTTCTTC.

This clonotype was seen only a few times. The rearrangement joins TRBV6-2 or TRBV6-3 to TRBJ2-5; 7 positions agree with TRBD1. This CDR3 is 15 amino acids long. The germline CDR1 and CDR2 sequences are MNHEY and SVGEGT. Trimming removed 6 bases from V and 1 base from J; junction bases left unmatched: 8. This CDR3 is CASSLDRSLQETQYF. The CDR3 coding sequence is TGTGCCAGCAGCTTGGACAGGAGCCTCCAAGAGACCCAGTACTTC.

This chain connects TRBV4-3 to TRBJ2-7; 7 bases agree with TRBD1. After removal of 0 bases from V and 2 bases from J, the junction contained 4 bases not matched to a gene. The CDR3 has 15 amino acids. Germline CDR1 is LGHNA and CDR2 is YSLEER. CDR3: CASSQEGQGAYEQYF. For the CDR3, the DNA is TGCGCCAGCAGCCAAGAAGGTCAGGGGGCCTACGAGCAGTACTTC.

This chain links TRBV3-1 with TRBJ2-1, with D tentatively TRBD2 (6 bases). CDR1 is LGHDT and CDR2 is YNNKEL in the germline V gene (reference sequence). Trimming took 4 bases from V and 12 from J, leaving 19 bases between them. The CDR3 extends over 14 amino acids. CDR3 protein: CASSLAEGRGWQFF. In DNA form, the CDR3 reads TGTGCCAGCAGCCTTGCGGAGGGAAGGGGTTGGCAGTTCTTC.

This clonotype has a handful of counts. The CDR3 protein is CSVGRTGATRGYTF. CDR3 DNA sequence: TGCAGCGTTGGAAGGACAGGGGCTACTCGGGGCTACACCTTC. This sequence joins TRBV29-1 and TRBJ1-2; 9 nucleotides match TRBD1. Unmatched junction bases numbered 11, after V lost 4 bases and J lost 8 bases. From germline, CDR1 is SQVTM and CDR2 ANQGSEA. This CDR3 is built from 14 residues.

The rearrangement links TRBV3-1 to TRBJ2-7; D may be TRBD2 (6 bases). The CDR3 has 14 residues. The germline gives CDR1 LGHDT, CDR2 YNNKEL (reference sequence). Between the trimmed V and J ends, which lost 8 bases and 2 bases, there was a span of 16 bases. The CDR3 nucleotides read TGTGCCAGCGCGCGTATCGGGAGAACCTACGAGCAGTACTTC. As protein: CASARIGRTYEQYF.

The V call is TRBV7-9, the J call TRBJ2-2; D perhaps matches TRBD1 (6 bases). The germline gives CDR1 SEHNR, CDR2 FQNEAQ (reference sequence). There are 16 residues in the CDR3. V lost 8 bases, J lost 0 bases, and 16 bases lay in between. CDR3 in DNA: TGTGCCAGCCCTATTAACCGGGACACGAACACCGGGGAGCTGTTTTTT. Its protein is CASPINRDTNTGELFF. Supplemented by reference TRBV7-9 and TRBJ2-2, the full variable domain reads DTGVSQNPRHKITKRGQNVTFRCDPISEHNRLYWYRQTLGQGPEFLTYFQNEAQLEKSRLLSDRFSAERPKGSFSTLEIQRTEQGDSAMYLCASPINRDTNTGELFFGEGSRLTVL.

This clonotype was found a few times. The V gene is TRBV6-2 or TRBV6-3, the J gene TRBJ2-2; a possible D gene is TRBD2 (6 bases). From germline, CDR1 is MNHEY and CDR2 SVGEGT. CDR3 length equals 15 residues. The V end was cut by 2 bases, the J end by 4 bases, with 11 bases between. CDR3 in amino acids: CASSYELAVTGELFF. The CDR3 region has the DNA TGTGCCAGCAGTTACGAACTAGCTGTCACCGGGGAGCTGTTTTTT.

The V and J genes are TRBV2 and TRBJ2-3; 10 nucleotides match TRBD1. J lost 1 base, V lost 6 bases, and 4 bases had no gene match. CDR3 length: 15 residues. Germline lookup yields CDR1 SNHLY and CDR2 FYNNEI. The CDR3 protein is CASSRDRGGTDTQYF. The CDR3 region has the DNA TGTGCCAGCAGCCGGGACAGGGGAGGCACAGATACGCAGTATTTT.

This rearrangement joins TRBV15 to TRBJ1-6, with D perhaps matching TRBD1 (5 bases). Trimming pared 1 base from V and 10 bases from J, leaving 23 bases between. CDR3 length: 18 residues. From germline, CDR1 is LNHNV and CDR2 YYDKDF (reference sequence). CDR3 protein: CATSRGPPGGGDESPLHF. CDR3 coding DNA: TGTGCCACCAGCAGAGGCCCTCCAGGCGGGGGGGACGAGTCACCCCTCCACTTT. The full variable domain, its missing parts supplied by reference TRBV15 and TRBJ1-6, is DAMVIQNPRYQVTQFGKPVTLSCSQTLNHNVMYWYQQKSSQAPKLLFHYYDKDFNNEADTPDNFQSRRPNTSFCFLDIRSPGLGDTAMYLCATSRGPPGGGDESPLHFGNGTRLTVT.

This chain uses TRBV7-2 with TRBJ1-1; D uncertain. The V end was cut by 8 bases, the J end by 2 bases, with 18 bases between. The CDR3 consists of 15 residues. The germline gives CDR1 SGHTA, CDR2 FQGNSA. CDR3 protein: CASGAYQSSNTEAFF. CDR3 DNA sequence: TGTGCCAGCGGAGCTTATCAGAGTTCCAACACTGAAGCTTTCTTT.

V is TRBV11-2 and J is TRBJ2-1; D possibly corresponds to TRBD2 (5 bases). This CDR3 contains 13 residues. Germline CDR1 SGHAT, CDR2 FQNNGV. V was shortened by 8 bases and J by 4 bases, with 12 bases between the two germline ends. The CDR3 is CASFGGGYNEQFF. CDR3 bases: TGTGCCAGCTTCGGAGGCGGGTACAATGAGCAGTTCTTC. Full variable domain (outside the CDR3, taken from reference TRBV11-2 and TRBJ2-1): EAGVAQSPRYKIIEKRQSVAFWCNPISGHATLYWYQQILGQGPKLLIQFQNNGVVDDSQLPKDRFSAERLKGVDSTLKIQPAKLEDSAVYLCASFGGGYNEQFFGPGTRLTVL.

This clonotype was counted a few times. The genes are TRBV6-1 and TRBJ1-4, with 7 bases aligning to TRBD1. Germline V gives CDR1 MNHNS, CDR2 SASEGT. Trimming cost V 1 base and J 4 bases; bases outside gene matches: 6. The CDR3 runs 16 residues. The chain's CDR3 is CASSEGGTDYNEKLFF. CDR3 DNA sequence: TGTGCCAGCAGTGAAGGCGGGACAGATTATAATGAAAAACTGTTTTTT.

This sequence joins TRBV27 and TRBJ2-5, with 11 bases lining up with TRBD2. The CDR3 length is 17 residues. The germline gives CDR1 MNHEY, CDR2 SMNVEV (reference sequence). V trimming: 5 bases; J trimming: 1 base; junction bases outside the gene matches: 9. The CDR3 here is CASSPGWGTSGQETQYF. The CDR3 nucleotides are TGTGCCAGCAGTCCCGGGTGGGGGACTAGCGGCCAAGAGACCCAGTACTTC.

This clonotype was counted only a few times. The chain uses TRBV7-6 and TRBJ2-3; maybe TRBD1 (6 bases). CDR1 and CDR2 from the germline V gene are SGHVS and FNYEAQ. The CDR3 contains 14 residues. Trimming took 5 bases from V and 1 from J, leaving 10 bases between them. CDR3 region: CASSRAGGTDTQYF. The CDR3 DNA reads as TGTGCCAGCAGCCGTGCAGGGGGCACAGATACGCAGTATTTT.

The rearrangement links TRBV3-1 to TRBJ1-1; 7 positions agree with TRBD1. V was pared by 0 bases and J by 3 bases, with 4 bases of the junction left unmatched. Germline V lookup: CDR1 LGHDT, CDR2 YNNKEL (reference sequence). The CDR3 has 15 amino acids. CDR3: CASSQDTGAYTEAFF. CDR3 DNA sequence: TGTGCCAGCAGCCAAGATACAGGGGCGTACACTGAAGCTTTCTTT. Drawing the rest from reference TRBV3-1 and TRBJ1-1, the complete variable domain is DTAVSQTPKYLVTQMGNDKSIKCEQNLGHDTMYWYKQDSKKFLKIMFSYNNKELIINETVPNRFSPKSPDKAHLNLHINSLELGDSAVYFCASSQDTGAYTEAFFGQGTRLTVV.

This clonotype was seen at least ten times. This chain uses TRBV12-3 or TRBV12-4 with TRBJ1-1; 7 bases agree with TRBD1. V trimming: 6 bases; J trimming: 0 bases; junction bases outside the gene matches: 4. This CDR3 is 14 amino acids long. The CDR3: CASSPGQLNTEAFF. CDR3 nucleotide sequence: TGTGCCAGCAGCCCGGGACAGTTGAACACTGAAGCTTTCTTT.

The rearrangement uses TRBV3-1 and TRBJ1-6, with unresolved D. V was clipped by 0 bases and J by 5 bases, with 8 bases between them. Germline loops: CDR1 LGHDT, CDR2 YNNKEL (reference sequence). CDR3 length equals 15 residues. The CDR3 DNA sequence: TGTGCCAGCAGCCAAGATTTACACGATAATTCACCCCTCCACTTT. Its protein product is CASSQDLHDNSPLHF.

Only one count was recorded for this clonotype. The V gene is TRBV4-1, the J gene TRBJ2-3, with D perhaps TRBD1 (5 bases). The germline V and J ends were trimmed by 5 bases and 0 bases, with 12 bases remaining between them. The germline gives CDR1 MGHRA, CDR2 YSYEKL. This CDR3 comprises 15 residues. The CDR3 loop is CASSSPGLSTDTQYF. The CDR3 nucleotides are TGCGCCAGCAGCTCCCCAGGGCTCAGCACAGATACGCAGTATTTT.

This clonotype was counted only a few times. Here the CDR3 DNA reads TGTGCCAGCAGTGAAGCGCTTCCAGGGGGGGGTAGGGCCGACGAGCAGTACTTC. This codes for CASSEALPGGGRADEQYF. The chain links TRBV2 to TRBJ2-7; D possibly uses TRBD1 or TRBD2 (7 bases each). The germline gives CDR1 SNHLY, CDR2 FYNNEI. Trimming shortened V by 0 bases and J by 5 bases, and 23 bases separated the two germline ends. The CDR3 totals 18 residues.

A few counts support this clonotype. The DNA for the CDR3 is TGTGCCAGCAGCGTCAGAAGACAGGGTAATGGCTACACCTTC. Amino acids: CASSVRRQGNGYTF. The V gene is TRBV5-5, the J gene TRBJ1-2, with 7 bases aligning to TRBD1. Trimming removed 4 bases from V and 6 bases from J; junction bases left unmatched: 9. The CDR3 contains 14 residues. Germline assignment: CDR1 SGHKS and CDR2 YYEKEE (reference sequence). Supplemented by reference TRBV5-5 and TRBJ1-2, the full variable domain reads DAGVTQSPTHLIKTRGQQVTLRCSPISGHKSVSWYQQVLGQGPQFIFQYYEKEERGRGNFPDRFSARQFPNYSSELNVNALLLGDSALYLCASSVRRQGNGYTFGSGTRLTVV.

V gene TRBV5-6 combines with J gene TRBJ2-2; 9 nucleotides match TRBD1. The CDR3 spans 19 residues. The V and J ends lost 4 bases and 9 bases, in that order; junction bases with no gene match: 22. Germline V gives CDR1 SGHDT, CDR2 YYEEEE. The CDR3: CASSVGQGGIPLASRELFF. In nucleotides, the CDR3 is TGTGCCAGCAGCGTGGGACAGGGAGGGATACCACTAGCATCCAGGGAGCTGTTTTTT.